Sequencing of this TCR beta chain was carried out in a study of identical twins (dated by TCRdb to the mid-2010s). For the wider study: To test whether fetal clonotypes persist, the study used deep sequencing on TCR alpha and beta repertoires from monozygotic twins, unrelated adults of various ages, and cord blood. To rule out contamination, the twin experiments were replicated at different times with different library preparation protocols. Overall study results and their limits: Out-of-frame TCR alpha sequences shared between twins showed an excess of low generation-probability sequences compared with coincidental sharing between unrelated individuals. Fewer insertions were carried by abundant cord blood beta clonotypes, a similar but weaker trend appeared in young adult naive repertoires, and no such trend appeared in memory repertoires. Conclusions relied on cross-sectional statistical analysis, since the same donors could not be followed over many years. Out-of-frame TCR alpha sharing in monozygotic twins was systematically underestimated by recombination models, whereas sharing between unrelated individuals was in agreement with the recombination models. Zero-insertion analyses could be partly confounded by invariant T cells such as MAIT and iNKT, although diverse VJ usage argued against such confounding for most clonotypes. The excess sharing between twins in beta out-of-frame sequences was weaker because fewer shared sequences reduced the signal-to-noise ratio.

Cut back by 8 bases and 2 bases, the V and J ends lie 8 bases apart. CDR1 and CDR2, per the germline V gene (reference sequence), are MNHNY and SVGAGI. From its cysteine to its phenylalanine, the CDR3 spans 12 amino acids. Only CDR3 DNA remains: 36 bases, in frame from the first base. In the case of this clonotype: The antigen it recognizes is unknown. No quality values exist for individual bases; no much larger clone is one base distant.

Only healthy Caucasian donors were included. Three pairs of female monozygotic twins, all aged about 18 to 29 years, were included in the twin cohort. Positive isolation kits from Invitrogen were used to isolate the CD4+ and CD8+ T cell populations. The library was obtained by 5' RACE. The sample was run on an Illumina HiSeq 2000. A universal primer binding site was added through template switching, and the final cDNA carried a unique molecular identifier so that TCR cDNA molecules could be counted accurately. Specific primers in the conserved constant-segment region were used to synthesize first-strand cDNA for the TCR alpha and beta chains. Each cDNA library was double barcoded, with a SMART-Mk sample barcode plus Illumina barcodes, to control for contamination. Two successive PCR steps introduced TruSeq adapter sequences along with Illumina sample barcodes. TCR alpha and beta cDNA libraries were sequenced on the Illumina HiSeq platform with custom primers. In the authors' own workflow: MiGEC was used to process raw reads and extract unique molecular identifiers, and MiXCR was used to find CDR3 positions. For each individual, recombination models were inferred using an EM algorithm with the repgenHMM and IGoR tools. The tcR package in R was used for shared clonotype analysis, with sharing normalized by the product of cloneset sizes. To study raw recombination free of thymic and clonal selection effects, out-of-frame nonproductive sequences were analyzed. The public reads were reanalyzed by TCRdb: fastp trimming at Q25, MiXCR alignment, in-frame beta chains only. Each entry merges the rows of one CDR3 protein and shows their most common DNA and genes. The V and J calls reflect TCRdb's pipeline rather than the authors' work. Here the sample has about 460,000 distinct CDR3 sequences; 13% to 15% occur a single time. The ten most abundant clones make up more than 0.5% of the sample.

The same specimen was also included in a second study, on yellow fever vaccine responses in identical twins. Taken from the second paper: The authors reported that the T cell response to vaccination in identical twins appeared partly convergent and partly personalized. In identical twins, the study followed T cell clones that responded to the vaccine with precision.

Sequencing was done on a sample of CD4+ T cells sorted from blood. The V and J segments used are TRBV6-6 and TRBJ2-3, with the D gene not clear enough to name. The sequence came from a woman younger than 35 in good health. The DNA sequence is TGTGCCAGCCGGGCCGTCACAGATACGCAGTATTTT. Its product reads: CASRAVTDTQYF.